These T cell receptor beta chains were read from a single sample in a study of identical twins' blood T cells. Each CDR3 protein is one row after TCRdb ran MiXCR on the 5' RACE reads. The table lists 400,000 or so distinct CDR3 sequences, roughly 28% of them singletons. Sequencing was carried out using PBMCs. The receptors here all came from a woman aged 18-55 years in good health. Each CDR3 is given with its conserved first and last residue. A D gene is named only where the DNA matches it firmly. Expanded clones are given a class, and other clones once, few, many or no size at all.

j_gene: TRBJ1-2
abundance: .
d_gene: TRBD1
v_gene: TRBV10-3
CDR3nt: TGTGCCATCGGGACAGGGGCTAACTATGGCTACACCTTC
CDR3aa: CAIGTGANYGYTF

j_gene: TRBJ2-7
abundance: .
d_gene: TRBD1
v_gene: TRBV18
CDR3nt: TGTGCCAGCTCAACCGGGACAGACTCCTACGAGCAGTACTTC
CDR3aa: CASSTGTDSYEQYF

j_gene: TRBJ2-3
abundance: .
d_gene: .
v_gene: TRBV29-1
CDR3nt: TGCAGCGTTGAGGACGTAGGGGATACGCAGTATTTT
CDR3aa: CSVEDVGDTQYF

j_gene: TRBJ2-2
abundance: .
d_gene: .
v_gene: TRBV7-7
CDR3nt: TGTGCTAGCAGTCAAAGAGGAGGCGGGGTCACCGGGGAGCTGTTTTTT
CDR3aa: CASSQRGGGVTGELFF

j_gene: TRBJ1-1
abundance: few
d_gene: .
v_gene: TRBV20-1
CDR3nt: TGCAGTGCCTATACCTTAGCTGAAGCTTTCTTT
CDR3aa: CSAYTLAEAFF

j_gene: TRBJ1-4
abundance: few
d_gene: .
v_gene: TRBV20-1
CDR3nt: TGCAGTGCTAGAGAGAGTGAAAAACTGTTTTTT
CDR3aa: CSARESEKLFF

j_gene: TRBJ1-1
abundance: few
d_gene: .
v_gene: TRBV7-9
CDR3nt: TGTGCCAGCAGTTTCGACAGTGAAGCTTTCTTT
CDR3aa: CASSFDSEAFF

j_gene: TRBJ1-5
abundance: .
d_gene: .
v_gene: TRBV19
CDR3nt: TGTGCCAGCCGGCAGACAGCGCCAGGGCCCCAGCATTTT
CDR3aa: CASRQTAPGPQHF

j_gene: TRBJ2-7
abundance: .
d_gene: .
v_gene: TRBV7-8
CDR3nt: TGTGCCAGCAGCTTATTTCAGGGGCCCTCGCGGGAGCAGTACTTC
CDR3aa: CASSLFQGPSREQYF

j_gene: TRBJ2-1
abundance: .
d_gene: .
v_gene: TRBV4-1
CDR3nt: TGCGCCAGCAGCCAAGATCCAGTCTACAATGAGCAGTTCTTC
CDR3aa: CASSQDPVYNEQFF

j_gene: TRBJ2-1
abundance: few
d_gene: .
v_gene: TRBV3-1
CDR3nt: TGTGCCAGCAGCCGTGGGATAATCAATGAGCAGTTCTTC
CDR3aa: CASSRGIINEQFF

j_gene: TRBJ1-1
abundance: .
d_gene: .
v_gene: TRBV20-1
CDR3nt: TGCAGTGCTAGAAGCTACGAGGGGGCTTTCTTT
CDR3aa: CSARSYEGAFF

j_gene: TRBJ1-3
abundance: .
d_gene: TRBD1
v_gene: TRBV18
CDR3nt: TGTGCCAGCCCACCCTCACAACAGGGGGCGAAAGGTGGAAACACCATATATTTT
CDR3aa: CASPPSQQGAKGGNTIYF

j_gene: TRBJ1-6
abundance: many
d_gene: .
v_gene: TRBV6-2/TRBV6-3
CDR3nt: TGTGCCAGCAGTTACCCGACAGAGAATTCACCCCTCCACTTT
CDR3aa: CASSYPTENSPLHF

j_gene: TRBJ1-2
abundance: .
d_gene: TRBD1
v_gene: TRBV19
CDR3nt: TGTGCCAGTAGTCGCATGGGACAGGGCGGCTATGGCTACACCTTC
CDR3aa: CASSRMGQGGYGYTF

j_gene: TRBJ2-3
abundance: .
d_gene: TRBD2
v_gene: TRBV10-2
CDR3nt: TGCGCCAGCAGTGACGGGACTAGCGGGGACACAGATACGCAGTATTTT
CDR3aa: CASSDGTSGDTDTQYF

j_gene: TRBJ2-2
abundance: .
d_gene: TRBD2
v_gene: TRBV2
CDR3nt: TGTGCCAGCAGGAGACTAGCGGCTGGTGCCGGGGAGCTGTTTTTT
CDR3aa: CASRRLAAGAGELFF

j_gene: TRBJ1-2
abundance: .
d_gene: .
v_gene: TRBV11-2
CDR3nt: TGTGCCAGCAGCTCCAGGACATTTAACTATGGCTACACCTTC
CDR3aa: CASSSRTFNYGYTF

j_gene: TRBJ1-2
abundance: .
d_gene: TRBD1
v_gene: TRBV5-1
CDR3nt: TGCGCCAGCAGCCAAGCCGGACAGGGTAGCTATGGCTACACCTTC
CDR3aa: CASSQAGQGSYGYTF

j_gene: TRBJ2-3
abundance: .
d_gene: TRBD1
v_gene: TRBV6-4
CDR3nt: TGTGCCAGCAGTCGGCAGAGGACAGGTACGCAGTATTTT
CDR3aa: CASSRQRTGTQYF

j_gene: TRBJ2-1
abundance: .
d_gene: TRBD2
v_gene: TRBV20-1
CDR3nt: TGCAGTGCAACCGAGGGGCGGGGGGGCTTGAATGAGCAGTTCTTC
CDR3aa: CSATEGRGGLNEQFF

j_gene: TRBJ1-6
abundance: many
d_gene: .
v_gene: TRBV6-1
CDR3nt: TGTGCCAGCAGTGAACGTGGGGTCGGGTCACCCCTCCACTTT
CDR3aa: CASSERGVGSPLHF

j_gene: TRBJ1-1
abundance: few
d_gene: TRBD1
v_gene: TRBV12-3/TRBV12-4
CDR3nt: TGTGCCAGCAGAGGGATCAACAGGGGGCGGACGAGAACTGAAGCTTTCTTT
CDR3aa: CASRGINRGRTRTEAFF

j_gene: TRBJ2-2
abundance: .
d_gene: TRBD2
v_gene: TRBV7-6
CDR3nt: TGTGCCAGCAGCTTAAGACCACTTATAGCGGGGGCCCTCCTGAACACCGGGGAGCTGTTTTTT
CDR3aa: CASSLRPLIAGALLNTGELFF

j_gene: TRBJ1-4
abundance: few
d_gene: .
v_gene: TRBV7-9
CDR3nt: TGTGCCAGCAGCCCCCGGGGCGCCGCTAATGAAAAACTGTTTTTT
CDR3aa: CASSPRGAANEKLFF

j_gene: TRBJ1-3
abundance: .
d_gene: .
v_gene: TRBV12-3/TRBV12-4
CDR3nt: TGTGCCAGCAACCCCTCTCTAATCGGAAACACCATATATTTT
CDR3aa: CASNPSLIGNTIYF

j_gene: TRBJ2-2
abundance: .
d_gene: .
v_gene: TRBV7-2
CDR3nt: TGTGCCAGCAGCTTAGTTCGGGAGCTGTTTTTT
CDR3aa: CASSLVRELFF

j_gene: TRBJ1-5
abundance: few
d_gene: .
v_gene: TRBV2
CDR3nt: TGTGCCAGCACGTCGGGACGTCAGCTCGGGCAGCCCCAGCATTTT
CDR3aa: CASTSGRQLGQPQHF

j_gene: TRBJ1-1
abundance: many
d_gene: .
v_gene: TRBV29-1
CDR3nt: TGCAGCGTTGACGACCGGGACGGGCTCGCTGAAGCTTTCTTT
CDR3aa: CSVDDRDGLAEAFF

j_gene: TRBJ2-1
abundance: few
d_gene: TRBD2
v_gene: TRBV19
CDR3nt: TGTGCCAGTATCCCTGGAGCGGGAACTTACAATGAGCAGTTCTTC
CDR3aa: CASIPGAGTYNEQFF

j_gene: TRBJ1-1
abundance: .
d_gene: .
v_gene: TRBV29-1
CDR3nt: TGCAGCGTTGAAGGGCGGGGGGGTAAGAACACTGAAGCTTTCTTT
CDR3aa: CSVEGRGGKNTEAFF

j_gene: TRBJ1-1
abundance: few
d_gene: .
v_gene: TRBV6-6
CDR3nt: TGTGCCAGCCACAAGGTCACTGAAGCTTTCTTT
CDR3aa: CASHKVTEAFF

j_gene: TRBJ1-1
abundance: .
d_gene: .
v_gene: TRBV28
CDR3nt: TGTGCCAGCAGGCCGGTGAACACTGAAGCTTTCTTT
CDR3aa: CASRPVNTEAFF

j_gene: TRBJ1-5
abundance: once
d_gene: .
v_gene: TRBV20-1
CDR3nt: TGCAGTGCTGTCCGGGCCAGGGAATGGCAGCCCCAGCATTTT
CDR3aa: CSAVRAREWQPQHF

j_gene: TRBJ1-3
abundance: once
d_gene: TRBD1
v_gene: TRBV5-1
CDR3nt: TGCGCCAGCAGCTTGGTGGTTGGGGGACAGGCTGGAAACACCATATATTTT
CDR3aa: CASSLVVGGQAGNTIYF

j_gene: TRBJ2-1
abundance: few
d_gene: .
v_gene: TRBV6-5
CDR3nt: TGTGCCAGCAGTCCACGGGACCCTGGAGACAATGAGCAGTTCTTC
CDR3aa: CASSPRDPGDNEQFF

j_gene: TRBJ1-3
abundance: few
d_gene: .
v_gene: TRBV5-1
CDR3nt: TGCGCCAGCAGCTACGACAGTACTGGAAACACCATATATTTT
CDR3aa: CASSYDSTGNTIYF